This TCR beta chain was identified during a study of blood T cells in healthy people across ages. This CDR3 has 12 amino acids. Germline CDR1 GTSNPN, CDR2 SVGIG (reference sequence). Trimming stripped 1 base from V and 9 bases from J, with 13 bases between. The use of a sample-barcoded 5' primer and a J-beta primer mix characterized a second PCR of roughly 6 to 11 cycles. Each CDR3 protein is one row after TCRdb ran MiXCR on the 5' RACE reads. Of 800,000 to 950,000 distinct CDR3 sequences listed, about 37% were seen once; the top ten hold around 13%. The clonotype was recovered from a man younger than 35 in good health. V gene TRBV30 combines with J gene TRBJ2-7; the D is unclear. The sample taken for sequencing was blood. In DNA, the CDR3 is TGTGCCTGGAGTGCCCCGAACAAAGGGCAGTACTTC. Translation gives CAWSAPNKGQYF.